The text below deals with one T cell receptor (beta chain). Its antigen remains unidentified. Qualities for individual bases were not recorded, and no much larger clone is one base off. The collaborating institutions used their own protocols to collect whole blood in K2EDTA tubes. Collaborator samples were shipped for TCRbeta analysis as frozen whole blood, isolated PBMCs, or DNA extracted from either sample type. Looking up the germline V gene yields CDR1 SGDLS and CDR2 YYNGEE. Its CDR3 holds 18 amino acids, cysteine through phenylalanine. Only the CDR3 DNA stays, 54 bases, in frame from base 1. Germline trimming: 3 bases from V, 8 bases from J; junction bases outside gene matches: 17. This sample is part of a study of blood T cell repertoires in COVID-19 (dated by TCRdb to about 2020). In the study overall: Collaborator samples came from the United States, Italy and Spain and covered acute and convalescent phases of COVID-19. The material from the prospective study consisted of cDNA or gDNA derived from T cells, B-cell-depleted T cells, or PBMCs. Subjects who had been exposed to COVID-19, were actively infected with it, or had recovered from it provided the deeply sampled blood TCRbeta repertoires that made up the dataset. The repertoires were released in a freely available public database intended as a resource for research on the immune response to SARS-CoV-2. The samples were drawn from the first 160 participants of the ongoing ImmuneRACE study and from some 1,300 subjects provided by 6 global collaborators. The sample metadata nearly always contained a de-identified subject ID, COVID-19 status, age in years and sex. HLA class I and class II types, where available, came from metadata supplied by the sample provider rather than from assay-based typing.

What the research found in general, with its limitations: How much clinical and demographic metadata was included differed by source and by participant, and the metadata was provided uncurated.

TCRbeta CDR3 regions were amplified from genomic DNA using the immunoSEQ Assay, a bias-controlled multiplex PCR. In the source study's methods: The number of nucleated cells in each sample was estimated from the amplification of reference gene primers within the assay. Sequence reads were collapsed and filtered to measure the absolute abundance of every unique TCRbeta CDR3 rearrangement. For each sample, productive Simpson clonality was calculated as the square root of Simpson's diversity index over productive rearrangements. TCRdb re-hosts the immuneACCESS table, in-frame sequences only. Its copies lack some clones; in the studies checked, an unresolved V gene accounts for under half of them, and the cause for the rest is not known. The V and J calls and clone size are taken from that table; D and trimming were inferred from the DNA. This sample lists some 180,000 clones; 83% were detected once. The ten largest clones represent roughly 2% of the sample.

The sequence was obtained from a woman aged 80 or over with acute or convalescent COVID-19. The source material was peripheral blood. The V gene is TRBV9 and the J gene is TRBJ2-3, with TRBD2 matching 11 junction bases. CDR3 protein: CASSAPPTLAGGHGTQYF. In nucleotides, the sequence is TGTGCCAGCAGCGCGCCTCCAACCTTAGCGGGGGGGCATGGTACGCAGTATTTT.